What follows are 11 T cell receptor beta chains derived from one specimen sequenced in a study of blood T cell repertoires in COVID-19. Sequenced by immunoSEQ multiplex PCR; TCRdb stores in-frame clones only, minus some. The data show more than 150,000 clones, around nine tenths seen once. The sample consisted of peripheral blood. These receptors were collected from a man between 65 and 85 years old with active or convalescent COVID-19.

The chain recombines TRBV2 with TRBJ1-1; 7 nucleotides align to TRBD1. The germline CDR1 and CDR2 sequences are SNHLY and FYNNEI. The CDR3 contains 13 residues. V shed 7 bases and J 6 bases; nucleotides not matched to a gene: 8. The CDR3 nucleotides read TGTGCCAGCAAAGACAGGGTGAGGGCTGAAGCTTTCTTT. Translated, it gives CASKDRVRAEAFF.

V is TRBV11-2 and J is TRBJ2-5; D is uncertain. The germline CDR1 and CDR2 sequences are SGHAT and FQNNGV. V gave up 5 bases and J gave up 1 base, with 8 bases separating them. The CDR3 runs 13 residues. The CDR3 bases are TGTGCCAGCAGCCCCCGGGTCCAAGAGACCCAGTACTTC. Translated, it gives CASSPRVQETQYF.

The chain has TRBV10-3 and TRBJ2-7; a possible D gene is TRBD2 (5 bases). Germline values: CDR1 ENHRY, CDR2 SYGVKD. V was clipped by 0 bases and J by 3 bases, with 6 bases between them. This CDR3 has 13 residues. CDR3 loop: CAISESAGYEQYF. As DNA, the CDR3 is TGTGCCATCAGTGAGTCGGCGGGCTACGAGCAGTACTTC.

The chain is built from TRBV6-2 or TRBV6-3 and TRBJ2-3, with D possibly matching TRBD2 (7 bases). CDR3 length: 14 residues. Germline-derived CDR1 and CDR2 are MNHEY and SVGEGT. The V and J ends lost 0 bases and 9 bases respectively, with 13 bases between them. The CDR3 region is CASSYSPRGATQYF. CDR3 coding DNA: TGTGCCAGCAGTTACTCCCCCCGGGGGGCAACGCAGTATTTT.

The rearrangement joins TRBV25-1 to TRBJ2-1; the D gene is possibly TRBD1 (6 bases). Germline loops: CDR1 MGHDK, CDR2 SYGVNS. The CDR3 consists of 13 residues. Trimming shortened V by 7 bases and J by 15 bases, and 22 bases separated the two germline ends. The CDR3 reads CASTDSYRAQPFF. CDR3 sequence (DNA): TGTGCCAGCACCGATTCTTACAGGGCCCAGCCGTTCTTC.

The chain recombines TRBV12-3 or TRBV12-4 with TRBJ1-2; D is unresolved. The V end was cut by 6 bases, the J end by 8 bases, with 13 bases between. The CDR3 has 12 residues. The CDR3 is CASSNPGVGYTF. Here the CDR3 DNA reads TGTGCCAGCAGCAATCCGGGAGTCGGCTACACCTTC.

The chain links TRBV7-2 to TRBJ1-5; the D gene is possibly TRBD1 (5 bases). The germline gives CDR1 SGHTA, CDR2 FQGNSA. With 1 base removed from V and 2 bases from J, the gap between germline ends came to 15 bases. The CDR3 totals 17 residues. DNA of the CDR3: TGTGCCAGCAGCTTAGTTTCGTTCAGGGTAGGCAATCAGCCCCAGCATTTT. Its translation is CASSLVSFRVGNQPQHF.

The rearrangement joins TRBV28 to TRBJ1-5, with TRBD1 matching over 11 bases. The CDR3 has 15 amino acids. V trimming: 7 bases; J trimming: 7 bases; junction bases outside the gene matches: 9. The germline V gene encodes CDR1 MDHEN and CDR2 SYDVKM. The CDR3 sequence is CASMGGQGVGQPQHF. CDR3 nucleotide sequence: TGTGCCAGCATGGGGGGACAGGGGGTTGGGCAGCCCCAGCATTTT.

In nucleotides, the CDR3 is TGCGCCAGCAGCCAAGCAGGGGGCGATGAGCAGTTCTTC. Translated: CASSQAGGDEQFF. This chain joins TRBV4-3 and TRBJ2-1; 8 bases line up with TRBD1. Germline CDR1 reads LGHNA; CDR2 reads YSLEER. The length of the CDR3 is 13 residues. J gave up 8 bases and V 1 base, and 1 base lay outside the gene matches.

This clone was seen a single time. The gene calls are TRBV14 and TRBJ2-1; D is unresolved. CDR3 length: 13 amino acids. Germline CDR1 is SGHDN and CDR2 is FVKESK. The V end was cut by 0 bases, the J end by 7 bases, with 7 bases between. In nucleotides, the CDR3 is TGTGCCAGCAGCCAAGATTGGCGGAATGAGCAGTTCTTC. Its protein is CASSQDWRNEQFF.

CDR3 region: CASSPGLFDTQYF. The CDR3 nucleotides are TGCGCCAGCAGCCCGGGACTATTTGATACGCAGTATTTT. The genes are TRBV10-1 and TRBJ2-3; 7 bases are shared with TRBD2. The CDR3 totals 13 residues. Germline V gives CDR1 WNHNN, CDR2 SYGVQD (reference sequence). The ends lost 6 bases at V and 6 bases at J; junction bases unmatched: 6.